Detailed here is one T cell receptor beta chain. The data were produced by immunoSEQ multiplex PCR, yet TCRdb's version contains in-frame clones alone and is incomplete. The table has roughly 41,000 clones, about 88% seen once. V lost 0 bases, J lost 4 bases, and 13 bases lay in between. The V gene's germline CDR1 is SGHRS and CDR2 YFSETQ. The CDR3 contains 15 residues. This sample is part of a study of OX40 agonist ivuxolimab in advanced cancers. This chain uses TRBV5-1 with TRBJ2-5, with D perhaps TRBD1 (6 bases). The specimen was CD4+ or CD8+ T cells sorted from blood, collected in a trial of the OX40 agonist ivuxolimab. This clonotype originated in an adult with an advanced solid tumor such as melanoma, head and neck, liver or kidney cancer. The CDR3, as DNA: TGCGCCAGCAGCTTGGACAGGGACCTCCGAGAGACCCAGTACTTC. It specifies CASSLDRDLRETQYF. The whole variable domain, remainder taken from reference TRBV5-1 and TRBJ2-5, is KAGVTQTPRYLIKTRGQQVTLSCSPISGHRSVSWYQQTPGQGLQFLFEYFSETQRNKGNFPGRFSGRQFSNSRSEMNVSTLELGDSALYLCASSLDRDLRETQYFGPGTRLLVL.